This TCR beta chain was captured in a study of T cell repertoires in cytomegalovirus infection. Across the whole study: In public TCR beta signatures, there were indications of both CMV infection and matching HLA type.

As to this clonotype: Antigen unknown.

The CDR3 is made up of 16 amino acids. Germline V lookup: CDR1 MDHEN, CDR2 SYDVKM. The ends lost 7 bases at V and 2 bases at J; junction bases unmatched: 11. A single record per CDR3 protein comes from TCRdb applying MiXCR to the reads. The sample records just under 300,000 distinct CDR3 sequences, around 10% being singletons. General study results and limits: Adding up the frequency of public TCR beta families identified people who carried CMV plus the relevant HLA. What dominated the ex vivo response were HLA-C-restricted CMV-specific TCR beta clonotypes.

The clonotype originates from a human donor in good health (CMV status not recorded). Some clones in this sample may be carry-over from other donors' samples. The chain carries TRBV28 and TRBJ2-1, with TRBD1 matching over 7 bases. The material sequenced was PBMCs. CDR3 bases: TGTGCCAGCACCAACCTCGACAGGGAACCCTACAATGAGCAGTTCTTC. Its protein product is CASTNLDREPYNEQFF. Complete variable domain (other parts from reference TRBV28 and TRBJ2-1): DVKVTQSSRYLVKRTGEKVFLECVQDMDHENMFWYRQDPGLGLRLIYFSYDVKMKEKGDIPEGYSVSREKKERFSLILESASTNQTSMYLCASTNLDREPYNEQFFGPGTRLTVL.